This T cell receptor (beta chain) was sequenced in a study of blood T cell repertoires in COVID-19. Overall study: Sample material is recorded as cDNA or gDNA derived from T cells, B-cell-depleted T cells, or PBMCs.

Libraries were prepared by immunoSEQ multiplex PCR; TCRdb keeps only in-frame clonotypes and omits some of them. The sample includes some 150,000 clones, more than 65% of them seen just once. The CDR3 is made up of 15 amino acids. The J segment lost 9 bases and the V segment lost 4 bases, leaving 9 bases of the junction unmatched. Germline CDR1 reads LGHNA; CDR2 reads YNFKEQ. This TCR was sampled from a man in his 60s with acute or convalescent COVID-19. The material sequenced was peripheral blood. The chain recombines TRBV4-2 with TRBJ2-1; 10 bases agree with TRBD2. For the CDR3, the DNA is TGTGCCAGCAGCCCCGGGACTAGCGTCTTCAGTGAGCAGTTCTTC. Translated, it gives CASSPGTSVFSEQFF.